This T cell receptor beta chain was sequenced in a study of T cell repertoires in cytomegalovirus infection. Across the whole study: CMV infection and matching HLA type were both indicated by public TCR beta signatures.

MiXCR was run by TCRdb on the reads, yielding one entry per CDR3 protein. This table holds 300,000 to 400,000 distinct CDR3 sequences, more than 8% found once. Findings and limits, study-wide: Ex vivo responses were dominated by HLA-C-restricted CMV-specific TCR beta clonotypes.

V was clipped by 3 bases and J by 8 bases, with 11 bases between them. The CDR3 covers 12 residues. Germline V CDR1 and CDR2: DFQATT, SNEGSKA (reference sequence). Concerning this clonotype: Its antigen is undetermined.

V is TRBV20-1 and J is TRBJ2-1; D is possibly TRBD2 (6 bases). The receptor was derived from a human donor in good health (CMV status not recorded). Some clones in this sample may be carry-over from other donors' samples. The sample was PBMCs. DNA of the CDR3: TGCAGTGCTAGGGGGTGGGAGGATGAGCAGTTCTTC. Protein: CSARGWEDEQFF.